This TCR beta chain derives from a study of cytomegalovirus exposure and HLA in healthy donors (dated by TCRdb to between 2016 and 2019). About the study as a whole: An earlier analysis of some 500 of the donors reported more than 250 Gb of sequence data and 117 million unique TCR beta sequences from roughly 180 million T cells. A later analysis re-analyzed previously published TCR beta repertoires from 666 donors and added high-resolution HLA genotyping to study TCR occurrence patterns. An earlier analysis of 587 of the donors used high-throughput TCR beta sequencing to judge whether each TCR beta V gene segment behaved as functional or pseudogenic. The number of donors typed differed by locus, with about 629-630 for A, B, C, DRB1 and DQB1, about 500 for DQA1, under 610 for DPA1, and some 440 for DPB1. The genetic ancestry cluster associated with self-reported Caucasian donors included 81% of the roughly 400 genotyped donors. HLA typing included class I and class II loci at four-digit resolution. Because of strong linkage in the cohort, 5 or 6 DR-DQ haplotypes were treated as single units for association and clustering. Donor age, sex, ethnicity and CMV serostatus were compiled alongside the repertoire data. Every repertoire in the discovery cohort had been generated on one and the same sequencing platform. The study was designed to test whether signatures of past pathogen exposure could be identified by cataloging public T cell receptors. Using immunosequencing, the study profiled T cell repertoires from 666 subjects and related those repertoires to cytomegalovirus serostatus. Across 300 to 400 genotyped donors of the cohort, an average of about 200,000 unique TCR beta nucleotide sequences per donor were sequenced, and 15% to 20% of those sequences were non-productive. The later analysis used no new phenotypic data to find candidate immune exposures, relying instead on TCR beta sequences and their occurrence across donors. Roughly 300 gigabases of sequencing data and approximately 93 million unique TCR sequences were included in an early release covering several hundred HLA-typed donors. Along with the roughly 670-subject first cohort, a separate validation cohort of 120 different subjects was used. To predict cytomegalovirus infection status, the study combined high-throughput TCR immunosequencing, statistical association of individual TCRs with disease status, and machine learning. A later genetic analysis took genome-wide SNP genotypes for about 65% of the 666 donors and used that subset as a discovery cohort. Findings and caveats that apply to the study as a whole: Some IMGT-functional V segments, including TRBV6-2 and TRBV6-3, could not be told apart with the 87-base-pair reads, so those segments were excluded. In a later analysis, TCR association rates were found to vary across HLA loci, with the most associated TCRs seen for DRB1 alleles and the fewest for HLA-C alleles. The study gave a list of around 170 TCR beta chains associated with cytomegalovirus. Most CMV-associated TCR beta chains appeared to be HLA-restricted in a later analysis, and the HLA associations seemed to be driven largely by CMV exposure. A later analysis found that HLA-associated TCR beta chains were more clonally expanded and had lower generation probabilities than equally common non-associated chains. Because counts were too low, 15 to 20 rarely observed V segments, including chromosome 9 orphons, were left out of the earlier analysis of 587 of the donors. HLA typing was unavailable for some donors at each locus, so association tests used only the typed subset. When HLA alleles, especially DR and DQ, strongly co-occurred, attributing TCR associations to individual alleles was difficult. Correlated functional status among segregating V segments might be attributable to linkage disequilibrium, but an unknown experimental factor could not be ruled out. Cytomegalovirus status was reported to be diagnosed by the classifier with high specificity and sensitivity in both the original and validation cohorts. According to the authors, the approach could potentially be generalized to other disease states and immunological phenotypes. According to a later genetic analysis, donors in an Asian-associated ancestry cluster had fewer N-insertions in productive TCRs than the roughly 700-donor mean. A further reported finding was that TCR beta sequences accurately predicted the HLA-A and HLA-B alleles for most subjects in the first cohort. This cohort had only TCR beta chains sequenced, and the lack of alpha or paired-chain data limited which features could be detected. Presence/absence analyses assumed roughly uniform sequencing depth across donors, an assumption that may not hold. An association between a missense DCLRE1C variant and V-gene and J-gene trimming of TCR beta chains was found in a later genetic analysis and replicated in an independent cohort. Across donors, most TCR sequences were observed very rarely, whereas some public TCRs were present in many individuals. Several of the top co-occurrence clusters appeared to be linked to parvovirus B19, influenza, CMV and Epstein-Barr virus, according to a later analysis. The only immune exposure information available for the cohort was CMV serostatus. In a later analysis, some 17,000 TCR beta sequences were associated with specific HLA alleles at a false discovery rate of 0.05. An earlier analysis of around 600 of the donors showed that most TCR beta V segments appeared in productive rearrangements either about 90% or about 30% of the time, which broadly matched IMGT annotations. The sequencing pipeline was judged likely to have produced a cluster of highly shared sequence variants as a technical artifact. In vitro tests confirmed that a few of the cytomegalovirus-associated TCR beta chains recognize cytomegalovirus antigens.

Trimming at the junction amounts to 0 bases on V and 4 bases on J, and the germline ends lie 12 bases apart. The germline V gene supplies CDR1 MGHRA and CDR2 YSYEKL. Its CDR3 holds 15 amino acids, cysteine through phenylalanine. Here the CDR3 DNA is all that survives: 45 bases in frame from base 1. The cohort comprised some 700 healthy bone marrow donors. At the time of sampling, every cohort member was nominally healthy, though immune exposures that went unrecorded were likely present. The donor tested CMV seropositive and was one of the 289 seropositive cohort members. Every donor gave a peripheral blood sample, and the peripheral blood mononuclear cells from that sample were used for TCR beta sequencing. Genomic DNA extraction from the blood cell samples was performed with the Qiagen DNeasy Blood Extraction Kit. This clone appeared a single time. Its antigen is unknown. No qualities accompany the bases; no much larger clone lies one base away.

The library was built by means of the immunoSEQ multiplex PCR assay. For the multiplex PCR, a mixture combining 60 forward primers for TCR Vbeta segments and 13 reverse primers for TCR Jbeta segments was used. Amplification of the CDR3 region of rearranged TCR beta genes was performed with a multiplex PCR assay on genomic DNA. Amplified TCR beta libraries were sequenced as 87-base-pair reads on the Illumina HiSeq System. In the paper's pipeline: A later analysis counted tens of millions of unique TCR beta chains across the 700 or so repertoires, and 10 million to 11 million of these chains were shared by at least two donors. Raw reads were error-corrected and collapsed into unique sequences by a nearest-neighbor algorithm in which closely related sequences were merged to remove PCR and sequencing errors. To assign V, D and J gene segments, CDR3 sequences were aligned to IMGT reference sequences. For a sequence to be retained, a match of at least six nucleotides was required to both a V gene segment and a J gene segment. A rearrangement was called productive if the CDR3 had no stop codons and remained in frame with V and J, and every other rearrangement was called non-productive. Following IMGT convention, CDR3 was defined as the stretch from the second conserved V-encoded cysteine to the conserved J-encoded phenylalanine. The earlier analysis of about 610 of the donors excluded any sequence lacking an unambiguous match to a single V gene segment. An earlier analysis of several hundred of the donors classified V segments as functional when productive rearrangements were above 56.7% and as segregating when the standard deviation between donors was above 5%. A statistical classification framework was built to diagnose cytomegalovirus status from the catalog of TCR beta chain sequences. In a later analysis, V and J genes were assigned by comparing TCR nucleotide sequences against IMGT/GENE-DB human TR gene sequences. In a later analysis, CDR3 sequences and most-parsimonious VDJ recombination scenarios were assigned using the TCRdist pipeline. In a later analysis, every TCR beta chain was defined by the combination of its CDR3 amino acid sequence and its V-gene family, and reads without a unique V-gene family were dropped. To address suspected cross-contamination and a sequencing artifact, a later analysis removed approximately 600 highly shared, low-generation-probability nucleotide sequences. In a later analysis, a clonal expansion index for each public chain was calculated from normalized within-repertoire ranks of inferred template counts. In a later analysis, generation probabilities were computed using a VDJ recombination model fitted to out-of-frame rearrangements, and the results were checked against IGoR. In a later analysis, hypergeometric tests were used to score TCR-TCR, TCR-HLA and TCR-CMV co-occurrence, with a repertoire-size bias correction applied to TCR pairs. To estimate false discovery rates, a later analysis permuted the HLA or CMV assignments 20 times. In a later analysis, co-occurring TCRs were grouped using DBSCAN, with TCRdist sequence similarity added in when clustering inside HLA-allele-positive subsets. Repertoires with fewer than 30,000 or more than 120,000 public chains were left out of co-occurrence clustering, as were a few repertoires with anomalous nucleotide sharing. Here the immuneACCESS table is served through TCRdb, limited to in-frame sequences with V and J called. Missing clones are a known gap in these copies; in checked studies unresolved V genes cover under half, and the rest lacks a known reason. The DNA gave D and trimming, while V, J and clone size come from that table. The sample includes 150,000 to 250,000 clones, with 79% observed a single time. The ten largest clonotypes hold around 1.6% of the sample.

The V gene is TRBV4-1 and the J gene is TRBJ2-5, with TRBD2 tentatively as D gene (7 bases match). The TCR was taken from a girl aged 5 to 17 in good health and CMV-seropositive. The sample comprised PBMCs. CDR3 protein: CASSQEGGRGETQYF. DNA sequence: TGCGCCAGCAGCCAAGAGGGGGGGCGCGGAGAGACCCAGTACTTC.